Here is one T cell receptor (beta chain) with its context. This clone has just a few counts. Its specific antigen is unknown. Base qualities are not at hand, and no much larger clone is one base apart. From cysteine to phenylalanine, the CDR3 is 13 amino acids long. Kept here is only the CDR3 DNA, which spans 39 bases and is read in frame from base 1. As encoded in the germline V gene, CDR1 is SGHVS while CDR2 is FNYEAQ. The junction carries 12 bases between V and J, which are trimmed by 7 bases and 6 bases respectively. This sample was included in a study of cytomegalovirus exposure and HLA in healthy donors (dated by TCRdb to about 2017). Regarding the research as a whole: According to an earlier analysis of a few hundred of the donors, about 180 million T cells yielded over 100 million unique TCR beta sequences and 276 Gb of sequence data. About 300 gigabases of sequencing data and approximately 84 million unique TCR sequences were included in an early release covering 500 to 750 HLA-typed donors. The genetic ancestry cluster associated with self-reported Caucasian donors included roughly four fifths of the roughly 410 genotyped donors. The study aimed to test whether cataloging public T cell receptors could reveal signatures of past pathogen exposure. The study used immunosequencing to profile the T cell repertoires of about 670 subjects and linked those repertoires to cytomegalovirus serostatus. In addition to the first cohort of roughly 670 subjects, a separate validation cohort of over 90 different subjects was used. To predict cytomegalovirus infection status, the study brought together high-throughput TCR immunosequencing, statistical association of individual TCRs with disease status, and machine learning. A later analysis re-examined previously published TCR beta repertoires from around 670 donors and added high-resolution HLA genotyping to investigate patterns of TCR occurrence. In the later analysis, no new phenotypic data were used to find candidate immune exposures; instead, reliance was placed on TCR beta sequences and their occurrence across donors. In an earlier analysis of roughly 540 of the donors, high-throughput TCR beta sequencing was used to judge whether each TCR beta V gene segment behaved as functional or pseudogenic. Alongside the repertoire data, information on donor age, sex, ethnicity and CMV serostatus was compiled. Genome-wide SNP genotypes for about 55% of the roughly 670 donors were used in a later genetic analysis, which treated that subset as a discovery cohort. All discovery cohort repertoires had been generated on a single sequencing platform. HLA typing covered class I and class II loci at four-digit resolution. Typing coverage varied by locus: roughly 629-630 donors for A, B, C, DRB1 and DQB1; about 520 for DQA1; about 590 for DPA1; 450 to 480 for DPB1. Roughly 5 DR-DQ haplotypes were handled as single units for association and clustering, since linkage in the cohort was strong. Among 300 to 450 genotyped donors of the cohort, an average of around 240,000 unique TCR beta nucleotide sequences were sequenced per donor, roughly a sixth of them non-productive.

Overall study outcomes, separate from this receptor: In the study, around 150 TCR beta chains were listed as associated with cytomegalovirus. Most CMV-associated TCR beta chains appeared to be HLA-restricted in a later analysis, and the HLA associations seemed to be driven largely by CMV exposure. Several of the top co-occurrence clusters appeared to be linked to parvovirus B19, influenza, CMV and Epstein-Barr virus, according to a later analysis. The presence/absence analyses assumed that sequencing depth was roughly uniform across donors, and that assumption may not be true. A later genetic analysis associated a missense DCLRE1C variant with V-gene and J-gene trimming of TCR beta chains, and an independent cohort replicated the association. Because counts were too low, 15 to 20 rarely observed V segments, including chromosome 9 orphons, were excluded from the earlier analysis of 500 to 700 of the donors. The 87-base-pair reads could not distinguish some IMGT-functional V segments, including TRBV6-2 and TRBV6-3, so those segments were excluded. Compared with equally common non-associated chains, HLA-associated TCR beta chains in a later analysis were more clonally expanded and had lower generation probabilities. Across donors, most TCR sequences were observed very rarely, whereas some public TCRs were present in many individuals. According to a later genetic analysis, donors in an Asian-associated ancestry cluster had fewer N-insertions in productive TCRs than the approximately 630-donor mean. Linkage disequilibrium might explain the correlated functional status among segregating V segments, but an unknown experimental factor could not be excluded. In vitro tests confirmed that a few of the cytomegalovirus-associated TCR beta chains recognize cytomegalovirus antigens. For the cohort, immune exposure information was limited to CMV serostatus. In both the original and validation cohorts, the classifier was reported to diagnose cytomegalovirus status with high specificity and sensitivity. The authors suggested that the approach could potentially be extended to other disease states and immunological phenotypes. Broadly in line with IMGT annotations, most TCR beta V segments showed up in productive rearrangements about 87% or about 30% of the time in an earlier analysis of 450 to 750 of the donors. Assigning TCR associations to individual alleles was difficult when HLA alleles, especially DR and DQ, strongly co-occurred. According to a later analysis, TCR association rates differed among HLA loci, with DRB1 alleles showing the most associated TCRs and HLA-C alleles showing the fewest. Because HLA typing was unavailable for some donors at each locus, only the typed subset was used in association tests. A later analysis associated about 17,000 TCR beta sequences with specific HLA alleles at a false discovery rate of 0.05. A group of highly shared sequence variants was considered likely to be a technical artifact of the sequencing pipeline. A further reported finding was that TCR beta sequences accurately predicted the HLA-A and HLA-B alleles for most subjects in the first cohort. The cohort was sequenced for TCR beta chains only, and without alpha or paired-chain data the features that could be detected were limited.

In total, 630 or so healthy bone marrow donors made up the cohort. At the time of sampling, all cohort members were nominally healthy, though unrecorded immune exposures were likely present. The donor tested CMV seronegative, placing the donor among the 350 to 400 seronegative members of the cohort. Every donor gave a peripheral blood sample, and the peripheral blood mononuclear cells from that sample were used for TCR beta sequencing. Genomic DNA was extracted from the blood cell samples with the Qiagen DNeasy Blood Extraction Kit. The library was obtained by the immunoSEQ multiplex PCR assay. A mixture of 60 forward primers for TCR Vbeta segments and 13 reverse primers for TCR Jbeta segments was used in the multiplex PCR. A multiplex PCR assay on genomic DNA amplified the CDR3 region of rearranged TCR beta genes. The Illumina HiSeq System was used to sequence the amplified TCR beta libraries as 87-base-pair reads. As for the authors' bioinformatics: A later analysis tallied 70 million to 100 million unique TCR beta chains across the 700 or so repertoires, and about 10 million of those chains were shared by two or more donors. Raw reads were error-corrected and collapsed into unique sequences by a nearest-neighbor algorithm in which closely related sequences were merged to remove PCR and sequencing errors. CDR3 sequences were aligned to IMGT reference sequences to assign V, D and J gene segments. For a sequence to be retained, a match of at least six nucleotides was required to both a V gene segment and a J gene segment. Rearrangements were called productive when the CDR3 lacked stop codons and stayed in frame with V and J; all others were non-productive. Following IMGT convention, CDR3 was defined as the stretch from the second conserved V-encoded cysteine up to the conserved J-encoded phenylalanine. The earlier analysis of 450 to 750 of the donors excluded any sequence lacking an unambiguous match to a single V gene segment. An earlier analysis of some 500 of the donors classified V segments as functional when productive rearrangements were above 56.7% and as segregating when the standard deviation between donors was above 5%. To diagnose cytomegalovirus status from the catalog of TCR beta chain sequences, a statistical classification framework was built. In a later analysis, V and J genes were assigned by comparing TCR nucleotide sequences against IMGT/GENE-DB human TR gene sequences. Using the TCRdist pipeline, a later analysis assigned CDR3 sequences along with most-parsimonious VDJ recombination scenarios. In a later analysis, every TCR beta chain was defined by the combination of its CDR3 amino acid sequence and its V-gene family, and reads without a unique V-gene family were dropped. To address suspected cross-contamination and a sequencing artifact, a later analysis removed several hundred highly shared, low-generation-probability nucleotide sequences. In a later analysis, a clonal expansion index was calculated for each public chain from normalized within-repertoire ranks of inferred template counts. In a later analysis, generation probabilities were computed using a VDJ recombination model fitted to out-of-frame rearrangements, and the results were checked against IGoR. A later analysis scored TCR-TCR, TCR-HLA and TCR-CMV co-occurrence with hypergeometric tests, applying a repertoire-size bias correction to TCR pairs. To estimate false discovery rates, a later analysis permuted the HLA or CMV assignments 20 times. In a later analysis, co-occurring TCRs were grouped with DBSCAN, and TCRdist sequence similarity was added when clustering was performed within HLA-allele-positive subsets. Repertoires with fewer than 30,000 or more than 120,000 public chains were left out of co-occurrence clustering, as were four to six repertoires with anomalous nucleotide sharing. The source is immuneACCESS, and TCRdb retained only in-frame sequences with V and J called. Part of the clones is not carried over; for the studies checked, unresolved V genes explain less than half of this, and the remainder is unexplained. V, J and clone size are those of that table, while D and trimming were read from the DNA. This sample holds roughly 140,000 clones; 55% to 85% were observed only once. The ten biggest clones cover over 2% of the sample.

The sequenced sample consisted of PBMCs. Rearrangement joined TRBV7-6 to TRBJ2-2, with the D gene not confidently named. The sequence came from a man aged 35 to 55 in good health and CMV-seronegative. In nucleotides, the sequence is TGTGCCAGCATCCCACACCCAGCCGGGGAGCTGTTTTTT. Its translation is CASIPHPAGELFF.